The 32 T cell receptor beta chains below were found in one sample sequenced in a study of shared clonotypes between healthy human individuals. CD45RO-negative cells were positively selected for CCR7, leaving out terminally differentiated effector memory CD45RA+ cells. Using immunoSEQ multiplex PCR, the repertoire was profiled, and TCRdb retains in-frame clones only, with some absent. The sample consists of over 2,000,000 clones, just under 95% of them appearing once. The sample taken for sequencing was naive CD8+ T cells from PBMCs. These receptors were collected from a man aged 18 to 35 in good health. Some clones in this sample may be carry-over from other donors' samples.

The V gene is TRBV29-1, the J gene TRBJ2-3; TRBD2 might be the D (5 bases). This CDR3 region has 13 residues. Trimming stripped 7 bases from V and 2 bases from J, with 13 bases between. Germline V gene lookup returns CDR1 SQVTM and CDR2 ANQGSEA. The CDR3 here is CSGTRGITDTQYF. CDR3 bases: TGCAGCGGCACCCGGGGTATCACAGATACGCAGTATTTT.

The sample holds one count of this clone. The rearrangement uses TRBV7-6 and TRBJ2-5, with no clear D. V was pared by 1 base and J by 5 bases, with 14 bases between. The CDR3 is made up of 15 amino acids. Germline values: CDR1 SGHVS, CDR2 FNYEAQ. The CDR3 DNA reads TGTGCCAGCAGCTTAGTATCGGGCAGGACCGAGACCCAGTACTTC. This sequence encodes CASSLVSGRTETQYF.

In regard to this clone: Other DNA sequences in the sample encode the same CDR3. This chain links TRBV9 with TRBJ2-3; no clear D. Per germline, CDR1 SGDLS and CDR2 YYNGEE. Trimming stripped 0 bases from V and 2 bases from J, with 7 bases between. The CDR3 has 14 residues. This CDR3 reads CASSVVGFTDTQYF. In DNA form, the CDR3 reads TGTGCCAGCAGCGTAGTGGGATTCACAGATACGCAGTATTTT.

CDR3 in amino acids: CASSNPTEEANEKLFF. The CDR3, as DNA: TGTGCCAGCAGTAACCCGACGGAGGAGGCTAATGAAAAACTGTTTTTT. The rearrangement links TRBV27 to TRBJ1-4; D gene ambiguous. This CDR3 has 16 residues. Trimming removed 5 bases from V and 3 bases from J, with 16 bases in between. Germline-derived CDR1 and CDR2 are MNHEY and SMNVEV (reference sequence).

This clone was counted once. The chain uses TRBV29-1 and TRBJ2-2, with TRBD1 matching over 8 bases. Trimming removed 8 bases from V and 5 bases from J; junction bases left unmatched: 4. Germline loops: CDR1 SQVTM, CDR2 ANQGSEA. The CDR3 extends over 12 amino acids. Here the CDR3 DNA reads TGCAGCTTCAGGGGGCAAACCGGGGAGCTGTTTTTT. The encoded protein is CSFRGQTGELFF.

J is TRBJ1-5 and V is TRBV6-5; TRBD1 matches at 9 bases. CDR3 length equals 15 residues. The V and J ends lost 5 bases and 3 bases, in that order; junction bases with no gene match: 5. CDR1 MNHEY and CDR2 SVGAGI come from the germline V gene. DNA for the CDR3: TGTGCCAGCAGTCCCGGGACAGGGTACAATCAGCCCCAGCATTTT. It encodes CASSPGTGYNQPQHF.

The rearrangement uses TRBV27 and TRBJ2-3, with D tentatively TRBD2 (5 bases). The CDR3 has 15 residues. Trimming cost V 3 bases and J 3 bases, with 13 bases left between them. Germline V lookup: CDR1 MNHEY, CDR2 SMNVEV (reference sequence). CDR3 DNA sequence: TGTGCCAGCAGTTTTAACGGGGAGATTACAGATACGCAGTATTTT. It codes for CASSFNGEITDTQYF.

The rearrangement joins TRBV30 to TRBJ2-2; tentatively, D is TRBD1 or TRBD2 (5 bases each). V gave up 3 bases and J gave up 2 bases, with 7 bases separating them. Germline CDR1 is GTSNPN and CDR2 is SVGIG (reference sequence). The CDR3 spans 13 residues. This CDR3 reads CAWRWDNTGELFF. The DNA for the CDR3 is TGTGCCTGGAGGTGGGACAACACCGGGGAGCTGTTTTTT.

This chain connects TRBV19 to TRBJ1-2; D perhaps matches TRBD1 (5 bases). This CDR3 region has 14 residues. From germline, CDR1 is LNHDA and CDR2 SQIVND (reference sequence). Trimming stripped 6 bases from V and 5 bases from J, with 16 bases between. The CDR3 loop is CASSTSGTPYGYTF. The CDR3 DNA is TGTGCCAGTAGCACATCCGGGACGCCGTATGGCTACACCTTC.

For this clone: Other DNA sequences of this sample code for an identical CDR3. The rearrangement uses TRBV7-6 and TRBJ2-7, with D possibly matching TRBD1 (5 bases). V lost 2 bases to trimming and J lost 3 bases, with 8 bases between them. This CDR3 has 13 residues. CDR1 is SGHVS, CDR2 FNYEAQ, per germline. The CDR3 sequence is CASSLSRDYEQYF. The CDR3 DNA follows: TGTGCCAGCAGCTTATCCAGGGACTACGAGCAGTACTTC. The variable domain in full, completed from reference TRBV7-6 and TRBJ2-7, reads GAGVSQSPRYKVTKRGQDVALRCDPISGHVSLYWYRQALGQGPEFLTYFNYEAQQDKSGLPNDRFSAERPEGSISTLTIQRTEQRDSAMYRCASSLSRDYEQYFGPGTRLTVT.

CDR3 bases: TGCGCCAGCAGCTTCAGGCCCTCCTACGAGCAGTACTTC. Translation gives CASSFRPSYEQYF. The chain recombines TRBV4-1 with TRBJ2-7; D is undetermined. CDR1 is MGHRA, CDR2 YSYEKL, per germline. The CDR3 consists of 13 residues. V lost 5 bases and J lost 0, with 8 bases in between.

The V gene is TRBV7-3, the J gene TRBJ2-1; D is unresolved. Germline values: CDR1 SGHTA, CDR2 FQGTGA. This CDR3 region has 14 residues. The germline V and J ends were trimmed by 5 bases and 9 bases, with 17 bases remaining between them. CDR3 sequence reads: CASSPTAAVFEQFF. CDR3 nucleotide sequence: TGTGCCAGCAGCCCCACCGCGGCGGTGTTTGAGCAGTTCTTC.

The chain uses TRBV29-1 and TRBJ1-2, with TRBD1 matching over 9 bases. V trimming: 7 bases; J trimming: 4 bases; junction bases outside the gene matches: 7. Germline CDR1 and CDR2: SQVTM and ANQGSEA. CDR3 size: 13 residues. The CDR3 loop is CSGGDRDGYGYTF. The CDR3 DNA follows: TGCAGCGGGGGGGACAGGGACGGCTATGGCTACACCTTC.

Turning to this clone: This same CDR3 is encoded by further DNA sequences in the sample. V gene TRBV27 combines with J gene TRBJ2-7, with D tentatively TRBD1 (6 bases). The germline gives CDR1 MNHEY, CDR2 SMNVEV (reference sequence). This CDR3 has 11 amino acids. Trimming shortened V by 8 bases and J by 5 bases, and 10 bases separated the two germline ends. The CDR3, as DNA: TGTGCCAGCTCTCAGGGGAACGAGCAGTACTTC. Protein sequence: CASSQGNEQYF.

The chain uses TRBV2 and TRBJ2-7, with a weak D call TRBD1 (5 bases). Trimming shortened V by 6 bases and J by 5 bases, and 29 bases separated the two germline ends. The CDR3 consists of 18 residues. CDR1 is SNHLY, CDR2 FYNNEI, per germline. The CDR3 DNA reads TGTGCCAGCAGAGCCAGGGCGTCCAGGGTAGAGGCGGCCAACGAGCAGTACTTC. Its protein product is CASRARASRVEAANEQYF. Full variable domain (rest looked up from reference TRBV2 and TRBJ2-7): EPEVTQTPSHQVTQMGQEVILRCVPISNHLYFYWYRQILGQKVEFLVSFYNNEISEKSEIFDDQFSVERPDGSNFTLKIRSTKLEDSAMYFCASRARASRVEAANEQYFGPGTRLTVT.

CDR3 sequence (DNA): TGTGCCAGTTATCAGGGCTATGGCTACACCTTC. Its protein is CASYQGYGYTF. This rearrangement joins TRBV19 to TRBJ1-2; TRBD1 might be the D (5 bases). CDR3 length: 11 residues. Trimming cost V 8 bases and J 4 bases, with 8 bases left between them. Germline V CDR1 and CDR2: LNHDA, SQIVND (reference sequence).

The V gene is TRBV7-9, the J gene TRBJ1-2; D not resolved. The CDR3 consists of 13 residues. Trimming removed 0 bases from V and 7 bases from J, with 9 bases in between. The germline V gene encodes CDR1 SEHNR and CDR2 FQNEAQ (reference sequence). The CDR3 loop is CASSLALDSGYTF. CDR3 DNA sequence: TGTGCCAGCAGCTTAGCGCTTGACTCTGGCTACACCTTC.

This clone was observed a single time. The rearrangement joins TRBV4-1 to TRBJ1-5; 7 nucleotides line up with TRBD1. Unmatched junction bases numbered 4, after V lost 4 bases and J lost 1 base. The CDR3 contains 15 residues. Germline V CDR1 and CDR2: MGHRA, YSYEKL. The CDR3 DNA reads as TGCGCCAGCAGCCGAGGGACAGCCAGCAATCAGCCCCAGCATTTT. The encoded protein is CASSRGTASNQPQHF.

This chain uses TRBV13 with TRBJ1-2; D is possibly TRBD1 (6 bases). CDR1 is PRHDT, CDR2 FYEKMQ, per germline (reference sequence). V dropped 8 bases and J dropped 1 base, with 17 bases sitting between them. The CDR3 consists of 15 residues. The CDR3 protein is CASRPLGADNYGYTF. CDR3 in DNA: TGTGCCAGCCGCCCCTTGGGGGCAGATAACTATGGCTACACCTTC.

The V call is TRBV5-4, the J call TRBJ1-3; D remains ambiguous. CDR3 length: 17 residues. Per the germline V gene, CDR1 is SGHNT and CDR2 is YYREEE (reference sequence). The V end was cut by 3 bases, the J end by 0 bases, with 16 bases between. The CDR3 loop reads CASSSLQDWSSGNTIYF. The CDR3 DNA sequence: TGTGCCAGCAGCTCCCTCCAGGACTGGAGCTCTGGAAACACCATATATTTT.

V usage is TRBV10-3 and J usage is TRBJ2-2, with 7 bases aligning to TRBD2. The V segment lost 7 bases and the J segment 5 bases; nucleotides outside the gene matches: 7. The CDR3 contains 14 residues. The germline V gene encodes CDR1 ENHRY and CDR2 SYGVKD. The CDR3 loop reads CAITAGEPTGELFF. The CDR3 DNA is TGTGCCATCACGGCGGGAGAGCCTACCGGGGAGCTGTTTTTT.

The chain is built from TRBV27 and TRBJ2-7; TRBD1 agrees at 8 bases. The CDR3 runs 14 residues. Per germline, CDR1 MNHEY and CDR2 SMNVEV (reference sequence). The V gene end was trimmed by 4 bases and the J gene end by 4 bases; junction bases not matched to a gene: 6. The CDR3 DNA follows: TGTGCCAGCAGTTCGTGGACAGGGAGATACGAGCAGTACTTC. As protein: CASSSWTGRYEQYF.

The chain couples TRBV7-9 to TRBJ2-7, with D maybe TRBD1 (6 bases). Germline lookup yields CDR1 SEHNR and CDR2 FQNEAQ (reference sequence). The CDR3 loop spans 13 amino acids. V dropped 5 bases and J dropped 4 bases, with 12 bases sitting between them. The CDR3 nucleotides are TGTGCCAGCAGCCCAGAGGACAGATACGAGCAGTACTTC. This codes for CASSPEDRYEQYF.

CDR3 sequence: CAPFKGQGAIGYTF. CDR3 nucleotides: TGTGCCCCCTTCAAGGGACAGGGGGCCATTGGCTACACCTTC. J is TRBJ1-2 and V is TRBV28; 12 bases fit TRBD1. J lost 7 bases, V lost 11 bases, and 11 bases had no gene match. Looked up from germline, CDR1 is MDHEN and CDR2 is SYDVKM. This CDR3 contains 14 residues.

The V and J genes are TRBV10-1 and TRBJ2-3; D gene unclear. The CDR3 sequence is 13 residues long. The V gene's germline CDR1 is WNHNN and CDR2 SYGVQD (reference sequence). Trimming stripped 1 base from V and 3 bases from J, with 5 bases between. CDR3: CASSEFGTDTQYF. The DNA of the CDR3 is TGCGCCAGCAGTGAGTTTGGTACAGATACGCAGTATTTT.

In this sample, this clone turned up once. Other nucleotide sequences from this sample produce the same CDR3. The chain recombines TRBV14 with TRBJ2-2; D ambiguous. Deletions cut 2 bases from V and 1 base from J, with 5 bases between. The CDR3 loop spans 14 amino acids. Germline loops: CDR1 SGHDN, CDR2 FVKESK. This CDR3 reads CASSQTGNTGELFF. The CDR3 DNA sequence: TGTGCCAGCAGCCAAACGGGGAACACCGGGGAGCTGTTTTTT. The variable domain in full, completed from reference TRBV14 and TRBJ2-2, reads EAGVTQFPSHSVIEKGQTVTLRCDPISGHDNLYWYRRVMGKEIKFLLHFVKESKQDESGMPNNRFLAERTGGTYSTLKVQPAELEDSGVYFCASSQTGNTGELFFGEGSRLTVL.

The chain employs TRBV7-8 and TRBJ2-7, with TRBD2 matching over 10 bases. The germline V gene has CDR1 SGHVS and CDR2 FQNEAQ. The CDR3 covers 16 residues. V was clipped by 1 base and J by 3 bases; unmatched bases: 6. The CDR3 protein is CASSLVPGTSDYEQYF. The CDR3 bases are TGTGCCAGCAGCTTAGTTCCCGGGACTAGCGACTACGAGCAGTACTTC.

V usage is TRBV5-1 and J usage is TRBJ2-7; 9 bases agree with TRBD2. Germline lookup yields CDR1 SGHRS and CDR2 YFSETQ. Unmatched junction bases numbered 7, after V lost 0 bases and J lost 6 bases. This CDR3 has 15 residues. The CDR3 DNA reads as TGCGCCAGCAGCTTGGGACTAGCGGCCCTACCCGAGCAGTACTTC. It yields the protein CASSLGLAALPEQYF. Full variable domain (rest looked up from reference TRBV5-1 and TRBJ2-7): KAGVTQTPRYLIKTRGQQVTLSCSPISGHRSVSWYQQTPGQGLQFLFEYFSETQRNKGNFPGRFSGRQFSNSRSEMNVSTLELGDSALYLCASSLGLAALPEQYFGPGTRLTVT.

Here the CDR3 DNA reads TGTGCCAGCAGCTCGGGACAGGGGAGGGAAAAACTGTTTTTT. Translated: CASSSGQGREKLFF. The rearrangement joins TRBV28 to TRBJ1-4; 10 bases fit TRBD1. The germline gives CDR1 MDHEN, CDR2 SYDVKM. This CDR3 contains 14 residues. The J segment lost 8 bases and the V segment lost 6 bases, leaving 6 bases of the junction unmatched. The complete variable domain, with remaining parts taken from reference TRBV28 and TRBJ1-4, reads DVKVTQSSRYLVKRTGEKVFLECVQDMDHENMFWYRQDPGLGLRLIYFSYDVKMKEKGDIPEGYSVSREKKERFSLILESASTNQTSMYLCASSSGQGREKLFFGSGTQLSVL.

The chain employs TRBV4-3 and TRBJ2-7; the match to TRBD2 covers 16 bases. V lost 3 bases and J lost 1; bases outside the gene matches: 9. CDR1 and CDR2 (germline): LGHNA, YSLEER. The CDR3 sequence is 19 residues long. CDR3 in DNA: TGCGCCAGCAGCCATGCCGCCGGGACTAGCGGGAGGGGTTCCTACGAGCAGTACTTC. This codes for CASSHAAGTSGRGSYEQYF.

Worth noting for this clone: This sample includes further DNA sequences coding for the same CDR3. V is TRBV9 and J is TRBJ2-7; 9 positions agree with TRBD1. Germline CDR1 and CDR2: SGDLS and YYNGEE. The CDR3 totals 15 residues. V lost 0 bases, J lost 5 bases, and 6 bases stayed unmatched. The CDR3 DNA reads TGTGCCAGCAGCGTAGGAGGGACAGGGAGCGACGAGCAGTACTTC. It specifies CASSVGGTGSDEQYF.

This clone came up once. The chain couples TRBV11-2 to TRBJ2-7; D possibly uses TRBD1 or TRBD2 (5 bases each). Per germline, CDR1 SGHAT and CDR2 FQNNGV. The CDR3 has 16 residues. With 5 bases removed from V and 3 bases from J, the gap between germline ends came to 20 bases. The CDR3, as DNA: TGTGCCAGCAGCCCTCCCGGTTGGGACGAACTCTACGAGCAGTACTTC. Encoded protein: CASSPPGWDELYEQYF.